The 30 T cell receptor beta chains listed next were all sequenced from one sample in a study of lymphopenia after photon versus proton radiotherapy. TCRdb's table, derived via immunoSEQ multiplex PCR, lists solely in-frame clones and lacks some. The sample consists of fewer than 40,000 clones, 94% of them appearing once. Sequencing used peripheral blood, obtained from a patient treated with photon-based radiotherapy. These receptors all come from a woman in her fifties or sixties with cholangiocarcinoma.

CDR3 DNA: TGTGCCAGCAAGGCCAGCTTTAATTCACCCCTCCACTTT. Amino acid sequence: CASKASFNSPLHF. The J gene is TRBJ1-6, the V gene TRBV2; D not certain. This CDR3 is 13 amino acids long. The germline V and J ends were trimmed by 7 bases and 6 bases, with 10 bases remaining between them. Germline V lookup: CDR1 SNHLY, CDR2 FYNNEI.

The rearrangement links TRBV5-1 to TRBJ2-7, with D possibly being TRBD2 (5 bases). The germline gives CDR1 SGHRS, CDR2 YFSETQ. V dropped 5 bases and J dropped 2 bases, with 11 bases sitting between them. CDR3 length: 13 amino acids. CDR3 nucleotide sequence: TGCGCCAGCAGACCGGGATTCGCCTACGAGCAGTACTTC. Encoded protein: CASRPGFAYEQYF. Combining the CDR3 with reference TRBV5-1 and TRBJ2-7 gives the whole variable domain KAGVTQTPRYLIKTRGQQVTLSCSPISGHRSVSWYQQTPGQGLQFLFEYFSETQRNKGNFPGRFSGRQFSNSRSEMNVSTLELGDSALYLCASRPGFAYEQYFGPGTRLTVT.

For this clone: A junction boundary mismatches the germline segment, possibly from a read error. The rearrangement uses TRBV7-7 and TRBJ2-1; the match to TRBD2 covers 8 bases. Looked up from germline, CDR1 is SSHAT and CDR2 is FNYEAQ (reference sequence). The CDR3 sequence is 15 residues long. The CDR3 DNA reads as TGTGCTAGCAGCTTGATCCGGGGGGGATACAATGAGCAGTTCTTC. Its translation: CASSLIRGGYNEQFF.

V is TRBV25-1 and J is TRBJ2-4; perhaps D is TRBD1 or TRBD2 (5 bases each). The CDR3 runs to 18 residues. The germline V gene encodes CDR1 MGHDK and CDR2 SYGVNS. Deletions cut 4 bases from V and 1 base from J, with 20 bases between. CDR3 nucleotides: TGTGCCAGCAGTGCGCCGCTCGAACGAGGGGCTGCCAAAAACATTCAGTACTTC. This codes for CASSAPLERGAAKNIQYF.

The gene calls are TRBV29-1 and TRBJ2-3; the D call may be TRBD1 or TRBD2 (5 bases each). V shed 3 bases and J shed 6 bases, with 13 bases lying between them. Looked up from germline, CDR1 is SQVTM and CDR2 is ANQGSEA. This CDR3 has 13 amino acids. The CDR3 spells CSVDRGRVDTQYF. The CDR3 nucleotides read TGCAGCGTTGACCGGGGCAGGGTTGATACGCAGTATTTT.

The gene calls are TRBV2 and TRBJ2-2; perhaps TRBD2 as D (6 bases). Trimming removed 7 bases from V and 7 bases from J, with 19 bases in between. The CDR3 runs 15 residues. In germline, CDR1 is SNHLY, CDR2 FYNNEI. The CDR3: CASTVAGLPVGELFF. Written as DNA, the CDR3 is TGTGCCAGCACCGTGGCGGGACTGCCCGTCGGGGAGCTGTTTTTT.

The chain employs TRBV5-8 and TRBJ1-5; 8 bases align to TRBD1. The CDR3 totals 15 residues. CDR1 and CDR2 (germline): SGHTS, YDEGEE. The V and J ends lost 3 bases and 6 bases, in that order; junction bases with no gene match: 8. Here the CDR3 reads CASSSQGGRSQPQHF. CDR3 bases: TGTGCCAGCAGCTCACAGGGGGGTCGTAGTCAGCCCCAGCATTTT.

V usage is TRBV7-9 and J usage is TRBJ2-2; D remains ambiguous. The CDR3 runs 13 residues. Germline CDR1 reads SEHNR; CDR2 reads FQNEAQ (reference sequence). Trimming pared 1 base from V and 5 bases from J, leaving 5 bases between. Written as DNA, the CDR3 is TGTGCCAGCAGCTTAGAAGCAACCGGGGAGCTGTTTTTT. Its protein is CASSLEATGELFF.

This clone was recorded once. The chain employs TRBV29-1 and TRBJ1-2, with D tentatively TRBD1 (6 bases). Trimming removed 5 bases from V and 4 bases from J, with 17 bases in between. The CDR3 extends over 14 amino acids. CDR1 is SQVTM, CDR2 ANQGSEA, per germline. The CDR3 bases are TGCAGCGTTCCCCATCCCGGGACACCCTATGGCTACACCTTC. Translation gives CSVPHPGTPYGYTF.

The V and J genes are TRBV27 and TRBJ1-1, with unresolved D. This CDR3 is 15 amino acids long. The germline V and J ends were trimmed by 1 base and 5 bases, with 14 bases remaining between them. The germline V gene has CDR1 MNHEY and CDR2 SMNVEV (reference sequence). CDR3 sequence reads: CASSLLRAGGTEAFF. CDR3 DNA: TGTGCCAGCAGTTTATTACGGGCTGGAGGTACTGAAGCTTTCTTT.

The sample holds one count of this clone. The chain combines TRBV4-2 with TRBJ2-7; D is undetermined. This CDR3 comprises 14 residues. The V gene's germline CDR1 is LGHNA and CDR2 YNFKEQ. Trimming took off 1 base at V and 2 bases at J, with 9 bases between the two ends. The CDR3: CASSQGPFAYEQYF. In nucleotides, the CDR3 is TGTGCCAGCAGCCAAGGACCTTTCGCCTACGAGCAGTACTTC.

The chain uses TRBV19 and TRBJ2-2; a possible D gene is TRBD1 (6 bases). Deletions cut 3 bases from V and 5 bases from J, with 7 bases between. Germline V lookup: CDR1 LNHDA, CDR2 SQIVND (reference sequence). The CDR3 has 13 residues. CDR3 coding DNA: TGTGCCAGTAGTATGAGGGGGACCGGGGAGCTGTTTTTT. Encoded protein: CASSMRGTGELFF.

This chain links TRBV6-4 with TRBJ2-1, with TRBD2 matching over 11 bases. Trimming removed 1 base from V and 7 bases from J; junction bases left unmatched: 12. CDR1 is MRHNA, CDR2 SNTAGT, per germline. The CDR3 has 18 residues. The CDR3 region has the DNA TGTGCCAGCAGTGACTTCTTATCACTAGCGGGGGCAAGGAATGAGCAGTTCTTC. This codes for CASSDFLSLAGARNEQFF.

The CDR3 nucleotides read TGTGCCAGCAGCGCCTTTACAGGGCTGAACACTGAAGCTTTCTTT. It codes for CASSAFTGLNTEAFF. The rearrangement uses TRBV27 and TRBJ1-1, with D possibly being TRBD1 (6 bases). Germline values: CDR1 MNHEY, CDR2 SMNVEV (reference sequence). The length of the CDR3 is 15 residues. Trimming left V 6 bases short and J 0 bases short, with 14 bases between.

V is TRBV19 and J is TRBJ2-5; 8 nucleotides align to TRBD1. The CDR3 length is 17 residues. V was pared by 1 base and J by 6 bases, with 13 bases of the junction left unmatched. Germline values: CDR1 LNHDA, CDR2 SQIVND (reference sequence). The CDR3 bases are TGTGCCAGTAGTATAGCTTCTCCAGGGGGCATTCGGAAGACCCAGTACTTC. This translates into CASSIASPGGIRKTQYF.

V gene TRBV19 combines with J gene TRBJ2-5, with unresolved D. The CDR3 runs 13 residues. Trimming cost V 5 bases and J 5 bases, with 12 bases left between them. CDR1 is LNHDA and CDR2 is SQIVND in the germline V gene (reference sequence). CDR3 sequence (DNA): TGTGCCAGTAGTTCCGGAGAGTGGGAGACCCAGTACTTC. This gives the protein CASSSGEWETQYF. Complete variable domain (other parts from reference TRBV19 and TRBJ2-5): DGGITQSPKYLFRKEGQNVTLSCEQNLNHDAMYWYRQDPGQGLRLIYYSQIVNDFQKGDIAEGYSVSREKKESFPLTVTSAQKNPTAFYLCASSSGEWETQYFGPGTRLLVL.

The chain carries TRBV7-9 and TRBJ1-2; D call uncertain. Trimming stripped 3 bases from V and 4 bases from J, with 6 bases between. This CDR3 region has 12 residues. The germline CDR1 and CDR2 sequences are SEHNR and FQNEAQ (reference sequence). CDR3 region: CASSLELYGYTF. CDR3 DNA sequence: TGTGCCAGCAGCTTGGAACTCTATGGCTACACCTTC.

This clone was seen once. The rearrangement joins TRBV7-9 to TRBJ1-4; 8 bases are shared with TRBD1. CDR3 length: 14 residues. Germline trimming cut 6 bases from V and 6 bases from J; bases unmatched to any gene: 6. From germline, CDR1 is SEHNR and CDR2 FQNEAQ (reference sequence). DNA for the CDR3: TGTGCCAGCAGACCAGGGGGCCGCTATGAAAAACTGTTTTTT. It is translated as CASRPGGRYEKLFF.

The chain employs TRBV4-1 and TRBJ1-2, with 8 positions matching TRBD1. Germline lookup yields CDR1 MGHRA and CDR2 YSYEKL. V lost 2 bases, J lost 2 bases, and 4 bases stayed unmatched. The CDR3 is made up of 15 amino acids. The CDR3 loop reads CASSQPTGANYGYTF. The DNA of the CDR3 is TGCGCCAGCAGCCAACCGACAGGGGCAAACTATGGCTACACCTTC.

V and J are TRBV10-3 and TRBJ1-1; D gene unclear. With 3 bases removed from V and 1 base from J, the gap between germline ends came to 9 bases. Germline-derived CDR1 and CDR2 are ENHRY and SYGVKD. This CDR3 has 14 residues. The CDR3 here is CAISDTAQNTEAFF. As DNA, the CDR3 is TGTGCCATCAGTGACACAGCCCAGAACACTGAAGCTTTCTTT.

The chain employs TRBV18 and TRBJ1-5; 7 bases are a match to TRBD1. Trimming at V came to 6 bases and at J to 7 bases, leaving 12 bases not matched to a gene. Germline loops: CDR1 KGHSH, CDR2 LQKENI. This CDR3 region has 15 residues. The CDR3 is CASSQIPGGEQPQHF. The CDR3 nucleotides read TGTGCCAGCTCGCAGATACCAGGGGGGGAGCAGCCCCAGCATTTT.

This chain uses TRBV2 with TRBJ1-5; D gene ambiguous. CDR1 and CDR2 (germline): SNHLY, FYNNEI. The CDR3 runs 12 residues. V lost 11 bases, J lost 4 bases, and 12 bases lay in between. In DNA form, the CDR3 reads TGTGCCTGCCGATCGGTTAATCAGCCCCAGCATTTT. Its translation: CACRSVNQPQHF. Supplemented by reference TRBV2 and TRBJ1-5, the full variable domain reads EPEVTQTPSHQVTQMGQEVILRCVPISNHLYFYWYRQILGQKVEFLVSFYNNEISEKSEIFDDQFSVERPDGSNFTLKIRSTKLEDSAMYFCACRSVNQPQHFGDGTRLSIL.

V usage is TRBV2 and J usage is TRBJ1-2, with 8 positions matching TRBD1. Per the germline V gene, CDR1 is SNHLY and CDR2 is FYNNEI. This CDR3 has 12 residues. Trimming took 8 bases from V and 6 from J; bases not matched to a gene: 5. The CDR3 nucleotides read TGTGCCAGCTCCGCAGGGGGCCATGGCTACACCTTC. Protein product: CASSAGGHGYTF.

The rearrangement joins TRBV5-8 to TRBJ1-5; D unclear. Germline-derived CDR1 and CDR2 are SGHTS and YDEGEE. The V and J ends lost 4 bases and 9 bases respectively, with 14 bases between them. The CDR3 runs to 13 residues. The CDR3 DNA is TGTGCCAGCAGCCCTGTGGCCTTTCCGCCCCAGCATTTT. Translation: CASSPVAFPPQHF.

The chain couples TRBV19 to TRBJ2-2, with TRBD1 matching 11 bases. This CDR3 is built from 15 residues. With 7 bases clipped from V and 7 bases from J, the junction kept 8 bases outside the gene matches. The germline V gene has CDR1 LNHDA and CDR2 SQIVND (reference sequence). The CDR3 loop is CASNDGQGAIGELFF. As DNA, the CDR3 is TGTGCCAGTAACGACGGACAGGGGGCAATCGGGGAGCTGTTTTTT. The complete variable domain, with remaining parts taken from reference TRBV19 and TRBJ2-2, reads DGGITQSPKYLFRKEGQNVTLSCEQNLNHDAMYWYRQDPGQGLRLIYYSQIVNDFQKGDIAEGYSVSREKKESFPLTVTSAQKNPTAFYLCASNDGQGAIGELFFGEGSRLTVL.

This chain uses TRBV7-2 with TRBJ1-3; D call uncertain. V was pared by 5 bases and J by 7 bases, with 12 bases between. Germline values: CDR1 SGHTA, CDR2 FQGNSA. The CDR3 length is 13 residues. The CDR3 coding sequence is TGTGCCAGCAGCCCGGTGGGAACGAACACCATATATTTT. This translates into CASSPVGTNTIYF.

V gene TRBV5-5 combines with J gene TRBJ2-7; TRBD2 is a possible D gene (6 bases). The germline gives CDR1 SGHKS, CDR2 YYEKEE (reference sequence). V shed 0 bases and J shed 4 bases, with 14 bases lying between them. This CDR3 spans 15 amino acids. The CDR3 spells CASSLEAGPIYEQYF. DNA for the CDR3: TGTGCCAGCAGCTTGGAGGCGGGACCGATTTACGAGCAGTACTTC. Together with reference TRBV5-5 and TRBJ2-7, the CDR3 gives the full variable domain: DAGVTQSPTHLIKTRGQQVTLRCSPISGHKSVSWYQQVLGQGPQFIFQYYEKEERGRGNFPDRFSARQFPNYSSELNVNALLLGDSALYLCASSLEAGPIYEQYFGPGTRLTVT.

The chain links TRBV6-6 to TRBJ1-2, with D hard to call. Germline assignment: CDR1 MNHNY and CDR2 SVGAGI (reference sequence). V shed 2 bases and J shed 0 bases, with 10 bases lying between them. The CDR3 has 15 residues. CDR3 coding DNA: TGTGCCAGCAGTTACGCCGCAGACGCTAACTATGGCTACACCTTC. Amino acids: CASSYAADANYGYTF.

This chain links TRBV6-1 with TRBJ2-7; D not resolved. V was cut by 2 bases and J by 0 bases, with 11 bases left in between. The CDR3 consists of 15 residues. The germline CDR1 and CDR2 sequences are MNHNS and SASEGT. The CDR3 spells CASSEIRGSSYEQYF. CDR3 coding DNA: TGTGCCAGCAGTGAAATCCGAGGAAGCTCCTACGAGCAGTACTTC.

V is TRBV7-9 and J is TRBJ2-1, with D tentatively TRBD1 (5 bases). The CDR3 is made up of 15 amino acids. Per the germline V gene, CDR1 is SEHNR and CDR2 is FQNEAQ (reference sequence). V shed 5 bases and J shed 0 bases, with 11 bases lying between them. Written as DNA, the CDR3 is TGTGCCAGCAGCCAACAGGATTTCTCCTACAATGAGCAGTTCTTC. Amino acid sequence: CASSQQDFSYNEQFF.